These 8 T cell receptor beta chains share one sample of origin, sequenced in a study of blood T cell repertoires in COVID-19. Libraries were prepared by immunoSEQ multiplex PCR; TCRdb keeps only in-frame clonotypes and omits some of them. The table has 70,000 to 100,000 clones, 85% to 90% seen once; the top ten hold 4.3%. What was sequenced was peripheral blood. Every receptor here comes from a woman older than 75 with active or convalescent COVID-19.

The chain carries TRBV15 and TRBJ2-3; D might be TRBD2 (6 bases). Between the trimmed V and J ends, which lost 0 bases and 9 bases, there was a span of 16 bases. CDR3 length: 15 amino acids. Germline values: CDR1 LNHNV, CDR2 YYDKDF (reference sequence). DNA of the CDR3: TGTGCCACCAGCAGAGATCCAACGGAGGGAAAAACGCAGTATTTT. Translated: CATSRDPTEGKTQYF.

This chain connects TRBV7-2 to TRBJ1-4; D unresolved. CDR1 is SGHTA and CDR2 is FQGNSA in the germline V gene. There are 15 residues in the CDR3. V lost 1 base and J lost 1, with 7 bases in between. The CDR3 bases are TGTGCCAGCAGCTTAGGAGATAGAACTAATGAAAAACTGTTTTTT. Translated, it gives CASSLGDRTNEKLFF.

The chain combines TRBV5-1 with TRBJ2-1, with a possible D match to TRBD2 (5 bases). The CDR3 totals 15 residues. Germline CDR1 and CDR2: SGHRS and YFSETQ. Trimming took 7 bases from V and 3 from J, leaving 17 bases between them. As DNA, the CDR3 is TGCGCCAGCTCCTCTGAGGCGGGCATCTACAATGAGCAGTTCTTC. It specifies CASSSEAGIYNEQFF. Using reference TRBV5-1 and TRBJ2-1 for the parts outside the CDR3, the full variable domain is KAGVTQTPRYLIKTRGQQVTLSCSPISGHRSVSWYQQTPGQGLQFLFEYFSETQRNKGNFPGRFSGRQFSNSRSEMNVSTLELGDSALYLCASSSEAGIYNEQFFGPGTRLTVL.

This clone came up once. V is TRBV5-6 and J is TRBJ2-3, with TRBD1 matching 8 bases. With 3 bases clipped from V and 8 bases from J, the junction kept 5 bases outside the gene matches. This CDR3 region has 13 residues. Germline-derived CDR1 and CDR2 are SGHDT and YYEEEE. The CDR3 bases are TGTGCCAGCAGCTCGACAGGGGACGGTACGCAGTATTTT. It specifies CASSSTGDGTQYF.

The chain links TRBV28 to TRBJ1-1, with D possibly matching TRBD1 (6 bases). Germline CDR1 MDHEN, CDR2 SYDVKM. V was trimmed by 7 bases and J by 8 bases, leaving 8 bases between them. The CDR3 has 10 amino acids. For the CDR3, the DNA is TGTGCCAGCAAAGACAGGGAAGCTTTCTTT. It is translated as CASKDREAFF.

The J gene is TRBJ2-5, the V gene TRBV5-4, with 12 bases fitting TRBD2. The length of the CDR3 is 15 residues. Trimming removed 4 bases from V and 4 bases from J; junction bases left unmatched: 5. Germline V gene data show CDR1 as SGHNT and CDR2 as YYREEE (reference sequence). The DNA of the CDR3 is TGTGCCAGCAGCGTCCCTAGCGGGAGGGTAGAGACCCAGTACTTC. This encodes CASSVPSGRVETQYF.

The V call is TRBV25-1, the J call TRBJ2-3; a possible D gene is TRBD1 (5 bases). V was pared by 3 bases and J by 3 bases, with 16 bases between. Per germline, CDR1 MGHDK and CDR2 SYGVNS. There are 16 residues in the CDR3. The CDR3 DNA follows: TGTGCCAGCAGTGACACCCAGGGATTCGGGACAGATACGCAGTATTTT. Translation: CASSDTQGFGTDTQYF.

This chain uses TRBV5-8 with TRBJ2-7; 8 positions agree with TRBD1. J was trimmed by 2 bases and V by 9 bases; bases with no gene match: 4. CDR3 length equals 12 residues. From germline, CDR1 is SGHTS and CDR2 YDEGEE. CDR3 sequence reads: CATAGQAYEQYF. Here the CDR3 DNA reads TGTGCCACCGCGGGACAGGCCTACGAGCAGTACTTC.